This is a list of T cell receptor beta chains from one sample in a study of T cell responses to AZD1222 COVID-19 vaccine. Using immunoSEQ multiplex PCR, the repertoire was profiled, and TCRdb retains in-frame clones only, with some absent. The sample shows 120,000 to 150,000 clones, roughly 88% of them seen only once. Sequenced here: peripheral blood, sampled 28 days after the second dose of the MenACWY control vaccine. The receptor source for this set is an adult who received the MenACWY meningococcal vaccine as a control. Each CDR3 is given with its conserved first and last residue. D genes are given only for firm matches. A row's size may be missing; if present it is once, few, many or a size class.

TGTGCCAGCAGCTCTGACAGCCGTTTGGGCTACACCTTC	CASSSDSRLGYTF	TRBJ1-2	TRBV11-3	NA	NA
TGTGCCAGCAGCTTGGCCCACAGTAACTATGGCTACACCTTC	CASSLAHSNYGYTF	TRBJ1-2	TRBV5-5	NA	NA
TGTGCCAGCAGCCGGGAGGATCAGCCCCAGCATTTT	CASSREDQPQHF	TRBJ1-5	TRBV7-9	NA	NA
TGTGCCAGCAGCTTAGCCACGGGAAATCAGCCCCAGCATTTT	CASSLATGNQPQHF	TRBJ1-5	TRBV7-9	NA	NA
TGTGCCAGCAGCCGAGACGCCTCTGGGGCCAACGTCCTGACTTTC	CASSRDASGANVLTF	TRBJ2-6	TRBV2	NA	NA
TGTGCCAGCAGCTCAAGCCGGTACAGGGGCTATGGCTACACCTTC	CASSSSRYRGYGYTF	TRBJ1-2	TRBV5-4	once	TRBD1
TGTGCCAGTAGTAAATTGCGGGAGACCCAGTACTTC	CASSKLRETQYF	TRBJ2-5	TRBV19	NA	NA
TGTGCCAGCAGCTTAGTGGGTATTCGCACTGAAGCTTTCTTT	CASSLVGIRTEAFF	TRBJ1-1	TRBV7-2	NA	NA
TGTGCCAGCCAGGAGAGCTCCTACAATGAGCAGTTCTTC	CASQESSYNEQFF	TRBJ2-1	TRBV6-5	NA	NA
TGTGCCAGCAGCTTGGTCGGGACAGGGGGCTACGAGCAGTACTTC	CASSLVGTGGYEQYF	TRBJ2-7	TRBV5-5	NA	TRBD1
TGTGCCAGCGGCGGGGGCTACAATGAGCAGTTCTTC	CASGGGYNEQFF	TRBJ2-1	TRBV19	NA	TRBD2
TGTGCCAGCAATTGGGACAGCCTGAACACTGAAGCTTTCTTT	CASNWDSLNTEAFF	TRBJ1-1	TRBV28	NA	TRBD1
TGCGCCAGCAGCTTGGGGGGACTAGCGGGTTCCGGGGAGCTGTTTTTT	CASSLGGLAGSGELFF	TRBJ2-2	TRBV5-1	NA	TRBD2
TGCGCCAGCAGCGGTGGTATAGGTGCCTACGAGCAGTACTTC	CASSGGIGAYEQYF	TRBJ2-7	TRBV5-1	NA	NA
TGCGCCAGCAGCTTGCTAAGTGGACAGGGGGCTGGTGAGCAGTACTTC	CASSLLSGQGAGEQYF	TRBJ2-7	TRBV5-1	NA	TRBD1
TGTGTAAGTCGCTTAGTAGCAGCTCCTATCTCTGGAAACACCATATATTTT	CVSRLVAAPISGNTIYF	TRBJ1-3	TRBV12-2	NA	NA
TGTGCCAGCAGCTCCCTGAGCCTAGCGGTGAGTCAGCCCCAGCATTTT	CASSSLSLAVSQPQHF	TRBJ1-5	TRBV7-2	NA	NA
TGTGCCAGCAGCGTCGGGACAGGGTACAATGAGCAGTTCTTC	CASSVGTGYNEQFF	TRBJ2-1	TRBV7-3	NA	TRBD1
TGTGCCAGCAACCATGAACCGACAGGGGGTCGGGAGCTGTTTTTT	CASNHEPTGGRELFF	TRBJ2-2	TRBV5-6	few	TRBD1
TGTGCCGCATCAACAGGGGGCGTCTACGAGCAGTACTTC	CAASTGGVYEQYF	TRBJ2-7	TRBV6-6	NA	TRBD1
TGTGCCAGCAGCTTAGCGGTTGGCAGGGGATATCAGCCCCAGCATTTT	CASSLAVGRGYQPQHF	TRBJ1-5	TRBV7-8	NA	NA
TGTGCCAGCAGCTTGTTGGGACCAAACACTGAAGCTTTCTTT	CASSLLGPNTEAFF	TRBJ1-1	TRBV5-8	once	NA
TGTGCCTGGAGGACGACCGGGGAGCTGTTTTTT	CAWRTTGELFF	TRBJ2-2	TRBV30	once	NA
TGTGCCAGCATCGCTTACTTTACAGGGAACGAGCAGTACTTC	CASIAYFTGNEQYF	TRBJ2-7	TRBV7-8	once	NA
TGTGCCACCCTCCCAAGGGGGAGACAGGGCCAGCCCCAGCATTTT	CATLPRGRQGQPQHF	TRBJ1-5	TRBV27	NA	TRBD1
TGTGCCAGCAGCTTAGTTTCTGGACGCGTGGATACTGAAGCTTTCTTT	CASSLVSGRVDTEAFF	TRBJ1-1	TRBV7-9	few	NA
TGCGCCAGCAGCTTGGAGCGGGGGGGAGATACGCAGTATTTT	CASSLERGGDTQYF	TRBJ2-3	TRBV5-1	NA	TRBD2
TGCGCCAGCAGAATTCAATTGGCCCTCTCCTACAATGAGCAGTTCTTC	CASRIQLALSYNEQFF	TRBJ2-1	TRBV5-1	NA	NA
TGTGCCAGCAGCCCACAGGTTCTAAGCTCTGGGGCCAACGTCCTGACTTTC	CASSPQVLSSGANVLTF	TRBJ2-6	TRBV4-2	once	NA
TGTGCCAGCAGCCAAGATCTCCAGGGGGCATATCCAAATGAAAAACTGTTTTTT	CASSQDLQGAYPNEKLFF	TRBJ1-4	TRBV4-2	NA	TRBD1
TGTGCCAGCAGTTTGGCAGGGAACACCGGGGAGCTGTTTTTT	CASSLAGNTGELFF	TRBJ2-2	TRBV27	NA	NA
TGTGCCAGCAGCGTAACCCCACAGAACACTGAAGCTTTCTTT	CASSVTPQNTEAFF	TRBJ1-1	TRBV9	NA	NA
TGCGCCAGCTCATGGACTGGAACCCTGAACACTGAAGCTTTCTTT	CASSWTGTLNTEAFF	TRBJ1-1	TRBV5-1	NA	NA
TGCGCCAGCAGCTTACAGGGGGCGGGAGAGACCCAGTACTTC	CASSLQGAGETQYF	TRBJ2-5	TRBV5-1	NA	TRBD1
TGTGCCTGGAGTTTGACCGGACAGAACACTGAAGCTTTCTTT	CAWSLTGQNTEAFF	TRBJ1-1	TRBV30	NA	NA
TGTGCCAGCAGCTTAGTTGACGGGGACAATCAGCCCCAGCATTTT	CASSLVDGDNQPQHF	TRBJ1-5	TRBV7-6	NA	NA
TGTGCCAGCAGTTTCACTAGCGGGGGGAACACCGGGGAGCTGTTTTTT	CASSFTSGGNTGELFF	TRBJ2-2	TRBV7-6	once	TRBD2
TGCAGTGCTAGTTGGCAGGCGAACTATGGCTACACCTTC	CSASWQANYGYTF	TRBJ1-2	TRBV20-1	NA	NA
TGTGCCAGCAGCTTAGGGCCAAACTACGAGCAGTACTTC	CASSLGPNYEQYF	TRBJ2-7	TRBV11-1	NA	NA
TGTGCCAGCAGCGTAGATCTTACAGGCTCCGGTGAAGCTTTCTTT	CASSVDLTGSGEAFF	TRBJ1-1	TRBV9	NA	NA
TGCGCCAGCAGCCAAGTCTTCCAGGTCCCTTCACCCCTCCACTTT	CASSQVFQVPSPLHF	TRBJ1-6	TRBV4-3	NA	NA
TGTGCCAGCAGCTTGGGTGGGGGTGCTTTCTTT	CASSLGGGAFF	TRBJ1-1	TRBV12-3/TRBV12-4	NA	NA
TGTGCGTCGGTAGAGTATGGCTACACCTTC	CASVEYGYTF	TRBJ1-2	TRBV2	NA	NA
TGTGCCAGCAGCTCCGGGGGTAGCTCCTACAATGAGCAGTTCTTC	CASSSGGSSYNEQFF	TRBJ2-1	TRBV7-3	NA	NA
TGTGCCAGCAGTTACTCTCGGGTTTGGAGTGAAGCTTTCTTT	CASSYSRVWSEAFF	TRBJ1-1	TRBV6-5	NA	NA
TGTGCCAGCAGTCCCCGGGTCCTCTATGGCTACACCTTC	CASSPRVLYGYTF	TRBJ1-2	TRBV5-6	NA	NA
TGTGCCAGCAGTTACCAAGGACAGGGGGCCCGTGCTTTCTTT	CASSYQGQGARAFF	TRBJ1-1	TRBV6-6	NA	TRBD1
TGTGCCAGCACTCCAGGGGTTATCTACAATGAGCAGTTCTTC	CASTPGVIYNEQFF	TRBJ2-1	TRBV6-5	NA	NA
TGTGCCAGCAGTTTAGTAGGGAGGTATGGCTACACCTTC	CASSLVGRYGYTF	TRBJ1-2	TRBV28	NA	NA
TGTGCCAGCGGTGTAGGATCCTACAATGAGCAGTTCTTC	CASGVGSYNEQFF	TRBJ2-1	TRBV7-2	NA	NA
TGTGCCAGCAGCTTGCCTCCTAGCGGGAGGGCCACAGAGACCCAGTACTTC	CASSLPPSGRATETQYF	TRBJ2-5	TRBV5-5	once	TRBD2
TGTGCCACCAGTGACTCGGGGATAAAAGGAGAGCAGTACTTC	CATSDSGIKGEQYF	TRBJ2-7	TRBV24-1	NA	NA
TGTGCCAGCAGCTTACTCACTAACGGGGAGGATGAGCAGTTCTTC	CASSLLTNGEDEQFF	TRBJ2-1	TRBV11-3	once	NA